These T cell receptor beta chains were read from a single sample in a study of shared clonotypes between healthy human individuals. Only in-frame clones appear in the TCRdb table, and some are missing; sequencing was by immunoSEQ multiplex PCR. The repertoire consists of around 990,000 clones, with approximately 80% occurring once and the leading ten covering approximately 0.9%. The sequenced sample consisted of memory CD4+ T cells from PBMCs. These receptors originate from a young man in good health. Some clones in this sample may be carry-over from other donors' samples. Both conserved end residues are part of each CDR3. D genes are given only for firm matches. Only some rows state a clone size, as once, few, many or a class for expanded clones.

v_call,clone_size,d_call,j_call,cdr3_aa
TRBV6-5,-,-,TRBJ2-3,CASSISAVRTDTQYF
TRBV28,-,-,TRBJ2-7,CASTVSGVYEQYF
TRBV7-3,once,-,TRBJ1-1,CASSVQENTEAFF
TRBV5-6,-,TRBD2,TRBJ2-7,CASSSGRGNGQYF
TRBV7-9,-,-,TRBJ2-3,CASSLGSGGGDTQYF
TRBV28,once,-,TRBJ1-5,CASSPGTVNQPQHF
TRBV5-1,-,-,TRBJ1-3,CASSPSTGGGNTIYF
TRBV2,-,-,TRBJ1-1,CASTSRGGNTEAFF
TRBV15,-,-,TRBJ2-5,CATSRGARETQYF
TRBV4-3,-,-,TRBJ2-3,CASSPQGGAFTDTQYF
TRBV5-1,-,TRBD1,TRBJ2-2,CASSRGQDTGELFF
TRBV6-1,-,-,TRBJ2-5,CASSGGLQETQYF
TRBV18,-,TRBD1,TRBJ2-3,CASSPPGRGQSDTQYF
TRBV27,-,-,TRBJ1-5,CASKTKGNSNQPQHF
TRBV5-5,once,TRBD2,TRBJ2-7,CASSPKLAGLTGGEQYF
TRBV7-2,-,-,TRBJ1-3,CASSFSRTELSGNTIYF
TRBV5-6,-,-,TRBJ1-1,CASSQGERGNTEAFF
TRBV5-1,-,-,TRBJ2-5,CASSLGQSQETQYF
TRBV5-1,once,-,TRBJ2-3,CASSLWSSTDTQYF
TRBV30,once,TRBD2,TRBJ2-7,CAWGRGEAYEQYF
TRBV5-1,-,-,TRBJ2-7,CASSLSGIYYEQYF
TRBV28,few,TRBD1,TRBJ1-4,CASRPGTGYNEKLFF
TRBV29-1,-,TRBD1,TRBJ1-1,CSVSDREDTEAFF
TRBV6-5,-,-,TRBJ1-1,CASNLNRDSNTEAFF
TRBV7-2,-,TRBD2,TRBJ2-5,CASSLGPSGSAQETQYF
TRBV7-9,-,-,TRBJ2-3,CAPTGLSTDTQYF
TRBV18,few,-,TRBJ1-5,CASSWGRDQPQHF
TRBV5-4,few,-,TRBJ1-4,CASSVLRDGEKLFF
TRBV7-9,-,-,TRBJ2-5,CAYGGRQETQYF
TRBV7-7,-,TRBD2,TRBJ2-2,CASSSGLAGGHAGELFF
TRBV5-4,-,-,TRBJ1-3,CASSFSFGNTIYF
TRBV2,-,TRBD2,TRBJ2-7,CASGGVAASYEQYF
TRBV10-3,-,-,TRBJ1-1,CATRAVDMNTEAFF
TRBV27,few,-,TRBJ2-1,CASSSLSGFTEQFF
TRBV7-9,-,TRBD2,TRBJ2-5,CASSLEGLGQETQYF
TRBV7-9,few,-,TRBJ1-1,CASSFSADTEAFF
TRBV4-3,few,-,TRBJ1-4,CASSYFGTMGEKLFF
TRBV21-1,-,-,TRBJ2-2,CASSRPGSTGELFF
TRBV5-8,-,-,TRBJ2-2,CASSPRVFDTGELFF
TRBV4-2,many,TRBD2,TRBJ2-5,CASSPGLAEETQYF
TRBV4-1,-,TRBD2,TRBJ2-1,CASSQGIALAGVGQFF
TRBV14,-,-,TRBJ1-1,CASSQVWGAAEAFF
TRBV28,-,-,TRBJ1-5,CASSFAGPGDQPQHF
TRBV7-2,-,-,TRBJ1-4,CASSPSGAYEKLFF
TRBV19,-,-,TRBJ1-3,CASKRGGSGNTIYF
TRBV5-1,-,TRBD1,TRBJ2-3,CASRSGQGVLDTQYF
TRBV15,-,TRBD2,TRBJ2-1,CATSRQTSGSYNEQFF
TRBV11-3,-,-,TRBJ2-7,CASSLIASSYEQYF
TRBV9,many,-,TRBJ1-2,CASSVLGAVGYTF
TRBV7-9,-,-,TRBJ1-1,CASSRGWGADTEAFF
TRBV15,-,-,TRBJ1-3,CATSRSAGTGNTIYF
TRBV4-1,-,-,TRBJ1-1,CASSQGFSMNTEAFF
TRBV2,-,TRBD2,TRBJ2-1,CASSELLAGGGEQFF
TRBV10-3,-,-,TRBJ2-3,CAISESGTRTDTQYF
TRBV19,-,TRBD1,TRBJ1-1,CASSQGGGFTEAFF
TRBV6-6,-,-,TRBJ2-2,CASSYSQGRRELFF
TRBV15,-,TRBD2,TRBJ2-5,CATSMSSGRVGTQYF
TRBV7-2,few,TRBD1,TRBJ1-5,CASSFGGPTGRNPQHF
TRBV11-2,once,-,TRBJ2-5,CASSGGWETQYF